These 27 T cell receptor beta chains came from one sample sequenced in a study of Ad26.COV2.S vaccination and SARS-CoV-2 variants. Treatment reported: 15 to 20 received Ad26.COV2.S at low or high dose, single or two shots; about 5 received placebo; per-sample allocation not given. Sampling occurred on day 63 after the first vaccine or placebo injection. The data were produced by immunoSEQ multiplex PCR, yet TCRdb's version contains in-frame clones alone and is incomplete. The table lists around 300,000 clones, 88% of them singletons, with 6.4% in the top ten. Here the sequenced sample was peripheral blood, taken in a trial of Ad26.COV2.S vaccine versus placebo. Every receptor here comes from a person between 18 and 65 years old who received the Ad26.COV2.S COVID-19 vaccine or a placebo.

In nucleotides, the CDR3 is TGTGCCAGCAGCGTAGACAGGGACACCGGGGAGCTGTTTTTT. The encoded protein is CASSVDRDTGELFF. The J gene is TRBJ2-2, the V gene TRBV9; tentatively, D is TRBD1 (6 bases). The CDR3 consists of 14 residues. CDR1 and CDR2 (germline): SGDLS, YYNGEE. V was trimmed by 0 bases and J by 3 bases, leaving 6 bases between them. The full variable domain, with the rest looked up from reference TRBV9 and TRBJ2-2, is DSGVTQTPKHLITATGQRVTLRCSPRSGDLSVYWYQQSLDQGLQFLIQYYNGEERAKGNILERFSAQQFPDLHSELNLSSLELGDSALYFCASSVDRDTGELFFGEGSRLTVL.

This chain links TRBV12-3 or TRBV12-4 with TRBJ2-6, with D hard to call. The CDR3 sequence is 13 residues long. Trimming left V 6 bases short and J 3 bases short, with 6 bases between. The CDR3 DNA reads TGTGCCAGCAGCCCGGGTGGGGCCAACGTCCTGACTTTC. It is translated as CASSPGGANVLTF.

The CDR3 region is CATKLGQGVTDTQYF. The CDR3 nucleotides are TGTGCCACCAAACTAGGACAGGGGGTAACAGATACGCAGTATTTT. The V and J genes are TRBV19 and TRBJ2-3, with 10 bases that match TRBD1. Germline V gene lookup returns CDR1 LNHDA and CDR2 SQIVND (reference sequence). With V trimmed by 10 bases and J by 3 bases, 10 bases remained unmatched. The CDR3 has 15 residues.

The V gene is TRBV4-2, the J gene TRBJ1-4; 8 bases align to TRBD1. The CDR3 consists of 16 residues. Unmatched junction bases numbered 4, after V lost 0 bases and J lost 4 bases. Germline assignment: CDR1 LGHNA and CDR2 YNFKEQ. The CDR3 DNA sequence: TGTGCCAGCAGCCAAGAAGAACAGGGGGGTAATGAAAAACTGTTTTTT. Encoded protein: CASSQEEQGGNEKLFF.

This chain connects TRBV11-2 to TRBJ2-7; 14 bases line up with TRBD2. Trimming cost V 4 bases and J 6 bases; bases outside gene matches: 5. The CDR3 extends over 15 amino acids. Germline CDR1 is SGHAT and CDR2 is FQNNGV. DNA of the CDR3: TGTGCCAGCAGCTCGGGACTAGCGGGAGCTCGCGAGCAGTACTTC. Its protein product is CASSSGLAGAREQYF.

This clone has just a few counts. The V call is TRBV7-9, the J call TRBJ1-5, with D maybe TRBD1 (6 bases). The germline CDR1 and CDR2 sequences are SEHNR and FQNEAQ (reference sequence). With 8 bases removed from V and 2 bases from J, the gap between germline ends came to 10 bases. This CDR3 comprises 13 residues. The CDR3 nucleotides read TGTGCCAGCTCGAACAGGGGCAATCAGCCCCAGCATTTT. As protein: CASSNRGNQPQHF.

This chain uses TRBV5-6 with TRBJ2-7; D is possibly TRBD2 (6 bases). The CDR3 extends over 14 amino acids. Germline V CDR1 and CDR2: SGHDT, YYEEEE. Trimming left V 0 bases short and J 7 bases short, with 14 bases between. The CDR3 loop is CASSLGLPGEEQYF. DNA of the CDR3: TGTGCCAGCAGCTTGGGACTACCGGGAGAAGAGCAGTACTTC.

In DNA form, the CDR3 reads TGTGCCTGGAGTGGGGCAGATACGCAGTATTTT. It translates to CAWSGADTQYF. The gene calls are TRBV30 and TRBJ2-3; D call uncertain. Germline loops: CDR1 GTSNPN, CDR2 SVGIG (reference sequence). V lost 1 base and J lost 4, with 3 bases in between. This CDR3 comprises 11 residues.

The chain employs TRBV7-5 and TRBJ2-2; the table's D call of TRBD2 was not tested on the DNA. TRBV7-5 is marked as a pseudogene. CDR3 length: 14 residues. The CDR3 DNA is TGTGCCAGAAATAAAGGGGGGGTCGGCGGGGAGCTGTTTTTT. It specifies CARNKGGVGGELFF.

The chain carries TRBV28 and TRBJ2-1; 11 bases agree with TRBD2. V gave up 2 bases and J gave up 9 bases; unmatched junction bases: 12. This CDR3 is 17 amino acids long. Germline V gives CDR1 MDHEN, CDR2 SYDVKM. The CDR3 sequence: CASSLMGLAAGGAEQFF. The CDR3 region has the DNA TGTGCCAGCAGTTTAATGGGACTAGCGGCGGGGGGAGCTGAGCAGTTCTTC.

This chain uses TRBV14 with TRBJ2-2; 8 nucleotides match TRBD1. The CDR3 totals 13 residues. In germline, CDR1 is SGHDN, CDR2 FVKESK. Losses at the gene ends were 4 bases for V and 6 bases for J; bases not matched to a gene: 1. CDR3 nucleotide sequence: TGTGCCAGCAGCCCGACAGGGGCCGGGGAGCTGTTTTTT. Protein sequence: CASSPTGAGELFF.

This chain uses TRBV9 with TRBJ2-1; 11 positions match TRBD2. The V gene's germline CDR1 is SGDLS and CDR2 YYNGEE. The CDR3 runs to 15 residues. Unmatched junction bases numbered 8, after V lost 4 bases and J lost 8 bases. The CDR3 bases are TGTGCCAGCAGCTCGGGACTAGCGGTCGGGTATGAGCAGTTCTTC. It is translated as CASSSGLAVGYEQFF.

Details on this clone: The sample has other DNA sequences that encode this CDR3 too. This chain connects TRBV7-9 to TRBJ2-5, with TRBD1 as a possible D gene (6 bases). Trimming took 1 base from V and 5 from J, leaving 8 bases between them. Germline CDR1 SEHNR, CDR2 FQNEAQ (reference sequence). This CDR3 is 13 amino acids long. The CDR3 DNA follows: TGTGCCAGCAGCTTAGGGGGGCTTGAGACCCAGTACTTC. Its protein product is CASSLGGLETQYF.

V gene TRBV5-5 combines with J gene TRBJ1-2; the match to TRBD1 covers 11 bases. Germline CDR1 and CDR2: SGHKS and YYEKEE (reference sequence). CDR3 length: 16 residues. The trim removed 4 bases at V and 2 bases at J, leaving 7 bases unmatched. Written as DNA, the CDR3 is TGTGCCAGCAGCCGGACAGGGGGCCAGTCCAACTATGGCTACACCTTC. Translated: CASSRTGGQSNYGYTF.

The chain joins TRBV11-3 to TRBJ2-2, with 7 bases matching TRBD2. V trimming: 5 bases; J trimming: 4 bases; junction bases outside the gene matches: 10. This CDR3 is built from 16 residues. Germline V lookup: CDR1 SGHNT, CDR2 YENEEA. This CDR3 is CASSVSSGAGTGELFF. In nucleotides, the CDR3 is TGTGCCAGCAGCGTTTCTAGCGGAGCGGGCACCGGGGAGCTGTTTTTT.

The chain links TRBV27 to TRBJ1-6; D ambiguous. Per the germline V gene, CDR1 is MNHEY and CDR2 is SMNVEV (reference sequence). V lost 2 bases and J 7 bases, leaving 12 bases between the germline ends. The CDR3 has 15 amino acids. This CDR3 is CASSLGPGGNSPLHF. CDR3 coding DNA: TGTGCCAGCAGTTTAGGTCCAGGAGGAAATTCACCCCTCCACTTT.

The chain has TRBV7-2 and TRBJ1-2, with D hard to call. CDR3 length: 14 amino acids. The V end was cut by 2 bases, the J end by 3 bases, with 10 bases between. The germline V gene encodes CDR1 SGHTA and CDR2 FQGNSA. The CDR3 bases are TGTGCCAGCAGCTTAATCGCAGCAGACTATGGCTACACCTTC. Translating gives CASSLIAADYGYTF. The variable domain in full, with the rest retrieved from reference TRBV7-2 and TRBJ1-2, is GAGVSQSPSNKVTEKGKDVELRCDPISGHTALYWYRQSLGQGLEFLIYFQGNSAPDKSGLPSDRFSAERTGGSVSTLTIQRTQQEDSAVYLCASSLIAADYGYTFGSGTRLTVV.

In this sample, this clone turned up a few times. The chain couples TRBV21-1 to TRBJ2-6. TRBV21-1 has pseudogene status. There are 19 residues in the CDR3. CDR3 in DNA: TGTGCCAGCAGCAAAGTAGGGGACCTTCTGAACGTGGGGGCCAACGTCCTGACTTTC. As protein: CASSKVGDLLNVGANVLTF.

This chain uses TRBV6-2 or TRBV6-3 with TRBJ2-3, with 14 positions matching TRBD2. This CDR3 has 16 amino acids. Germline V gene lookup returns CDR1 MNHEY and CDR2 SVGEGT. J gave up 2 bases and V 5 bases, and 3 bases lay outside the gene matches. CDR3 sequence reads: CASSPTSGGATDTQYF. DNA of the CDR3: TGTGCCAGCAGTCCGACTAGCGGGGGGGCCACAGATACGCAGTATTTT.

The J gene is TRBJ1-2, the V gene TRBV27, with D hard to call. There are 14 residues in the CDR3. The V gene lost 3 bases and the J gene lost 1 base, with 9 bases spanning the gap. Germline V gene lookup returns CDR1 MNHEY and CDR2 SMNVEV (reference sequence). The CDR3 reads CASSFRADNYGYTF. For the CDR3, the DNA is TGTGCCAGCAGTTTCAGAGCCGATAACTATGGCTACACCTTC.

This clone is a singleton in its sample. This rearrangement joins TRBV19 to TRBJ2-7; D is unresolved. V gave up 3 bases and J gave up 8 bases, with 14 bases separating them. CDR1 is LNHDA and CDR2 is SQIVND in the germline V gene (reference sequence). The CDR3 runs to 13 residues. CDR3 nucleotide sequence: TGTGCCAGTAGTATCAATTCCCTCACAAAGCAGTACTTC. Its translation: CASSINSLTKQYF.

The chain couples TRBV5-8 to TRBJ2-5; 9 bases agree with TRBD2. The CDR3 is made up of 17 amino acids. The V gene end was trimmed by 2 bases and the J gene end by 4 bases; junction bases not matched to a gene: 12. Germline assignment: CDR1 SGHTS and CDR2 YDEGEE. The CDR3 DNA sequence: TGTGCCAGCAGCTTTAGCGGGGGCTTCCCCTCGACAGAGACCCAGTACTTC. It is translated as CASSFSGGFPSTETQYF.

The chain is built from TRBV7-9 and TRBJ2-5, with 9 nucleotides matching TRBD2. The CDR3 runs 16 residues. CDR1 is SEHNR, CDR2 FQNEAQ, per germline (reference sequence). The V gene end was trimmed by 6 bases and the J gene end by 1 base; junction bases not matched to a gene: 9. The CDR3 nucleotides are TGTGCCAGCAGTCGCGGAGCTAGCGGGGCCCAAGAGACCCAGTACTTC. Protein product: CASSRGASGAQETQYF.

As for this clone: It may be a read error: a sequence one base away is much more abundant. The chain joins TRBV7-9 to TRBJ1-5; a weak D match, TRBD1 (6 bases). Germline loops: CDR1 SEHNR, CDR2 FQNEAQ (reference sequence). Trimming took off 0 bases at V and 1 base at J, with 13 bases between the two ends. CDR3 size: 17 residues. The chain's CDR3 is CASSLAGGVGSNQPQHF. The CDR3 nucleotides are TGTGCCAGCAGCTTAGCAGGGGGGGTGGGGAGCAATCAGCCCCAGCATTTT.

There are a few counts of this clone. The chain combines TRBV4-3 with TRBJ1-2; D possibly corresponds to TRBD1 (6 bases). The germline CDR1 and CDR2 sequences are LGHNA and YSLEER. CDR3 length: 16 amino acids. The ends were cut back, 1 base at V and 2 bases at J, with 14 bases in the middle. The CDR3 reads CASSQGGRQANYGYTF. In DNA, the CDR3 is TGCGCCAGCAGCCAAGGAGGGAGACAGGCGAACTATGGCTACACCTTC.

This clone was recorded many times. V and J are TRBV19 and TRBJ2-1, with D perhaps matching TRBD1 or TRBD2 (6 bases each). Trimming stripped 7 bases from V and 1 base from J, with 14 bases between. CDR1 and CDR2 (germline): LNHDA, SQIVND (reference sequence). The CDR3 totals 15 residues. The CDR3 region is CASTPGAGSYNEQFF. In DNA, the CDR3 is TGTGCCAGTACCCCAGGGGCGGGGTCCTACAATGAGCAGTTCTTC.

This clone has only one observation. V usage is TRBV11-3 and J usage is TRBJ2-2; D is undetermined. Trimming removed 2 bases from V and 6 bases from J, with 4 bases in between. Germline CDR1 SGHNT, CDR2 YENEEA. The CDR3 is made up of 12 amino acids. DNA for the CDR3: TGTGCCAGCAGCTTACTCCCCGGGGAGCTGTTTTTT. Translation gives CASSLLPGELFF.